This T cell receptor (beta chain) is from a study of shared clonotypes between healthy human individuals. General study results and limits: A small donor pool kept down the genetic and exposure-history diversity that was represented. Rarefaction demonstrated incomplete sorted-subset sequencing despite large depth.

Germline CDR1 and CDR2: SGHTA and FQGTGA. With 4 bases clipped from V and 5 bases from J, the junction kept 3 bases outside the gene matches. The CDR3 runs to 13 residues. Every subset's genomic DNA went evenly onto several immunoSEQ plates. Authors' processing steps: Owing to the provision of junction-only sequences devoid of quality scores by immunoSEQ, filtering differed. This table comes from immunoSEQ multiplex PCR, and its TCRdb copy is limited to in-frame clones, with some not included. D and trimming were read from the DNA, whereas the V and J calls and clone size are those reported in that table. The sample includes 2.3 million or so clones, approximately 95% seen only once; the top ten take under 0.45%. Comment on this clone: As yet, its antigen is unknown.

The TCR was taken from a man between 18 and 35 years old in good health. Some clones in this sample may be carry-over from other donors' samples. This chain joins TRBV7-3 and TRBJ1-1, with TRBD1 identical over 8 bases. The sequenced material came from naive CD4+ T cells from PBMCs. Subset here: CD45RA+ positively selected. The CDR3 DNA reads TGTGCCAGCAGCTCATACAGGGGGACTGAAGCTTTCTTT. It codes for CASSSYRGTEAFF.